Shown below are 23 T cell receptor beta chains from a single sample sequenced in a study of brain T cells in children with intractable seizures. TCRdb's copy holds only in-frame clones and misses some; the assay was immunoSEQ multiplex PCR. The sample lists hundreds of thousands of clones, approximately 93% occurring once. The time point is: blood from clinic visit 5 months post-surgery; TSC patient then seizure free. The sample in question was peripheral blood, obtained approximately 5 months after surgery. These receptor sequences come from a boy under two years old with tuberous sclerosis and intractable seizures.

The chain has TRBV11-2 and TRBJ2-7, with D uncertain. Trimming pared 4 bases from V and 7 bases from J, leaving 14 bases between. Per germline, CDR1 SGHAT and CDR2 FQNNGV. This CDR3 comprises 13 residues. CDR3 protein: CASSSAGDLEQYF. Written as DNA, the CDR3 is TGTGCCAGCAGCTCCGCAGGAGACCTGGAGCAGTACTTC.

This clone appeared once. This chain joins TRBV14 and TRBJ2-2; TRBD1 aligns across 11 bases. V shed 1 base, J shed 0 bases, and the junction held 16 bases outside the gene matches. Germline V gene lookup returns CDR1 SGHDN and CDR2 FVKESK. The CDR3 extends over 22 amino acids. This CDR3 is CASSQVFLSGTGGPTNTGELFF. CDR3 in DNA: TGTGCCAGCAGCCAAGTTTTTTTGTCCGGGACAGGGGGGCCAACGAACACCGGGGAGCTGTTTTTT.

The gene calls are TRBV27 and TRBJ2-3; the match to TRBD1 covers 7 bases. This CDR3 region has 13 residues. Germline-derived CDR1 and CDR2 are MNHEY and SMNVEV (reference sequence). After removal of 11 bases from V and 2 bases from J, the junction contained 7 bases not matched to a gene. CDR3 sequence reads: CAARDSITDTQYF. CDR3 DNA: TGTGCCGCAAGGGACAGTATCACAGATACGCAGTATTTT.

The genes are TRBV30 and TRBJ1-4; no clear D. Trimming cost V 0 bases and J 4 bases, with 6 bases left between them. The V gene's germline CDR1 is GTSNPN and CDR2 SVGIG (reference sequence). This CDR3 has 13 residues. The CDR3 region has the DNA TGTGCCTGGAGTGTGGACCATAATGAAAAACTGTTTTTT. Amino acid sequence: CAWSVDHNEKLFF.

In this sample, this clone turned up once. CDR3 region: CASSLSVRETQYF. The CDR3 bases are TGTGCCAGCAGCTTGTCCGTTCGAGAGACCCAGTACTTC. V and J are TRBV7-3 and TRBJ2-5; D is uncertain. This CDR3 region has 13 residues. Germline V CDR1 and CDR2: SGHTA, FQGTGA. The V end was cut by 3 bases, the J end by 4 bases, with 9 bases between.

This chain uses TRBV29-1 with TRBJ2-7; D is unclear. Germline-derived CDR1 and CDR2 are SQVTM and ANQGSEA. Trimming left V 6 bases short and J 4 bases short, with 13 bases between. This CDR3 is 12 amino acids long. CDR3 in DNA: TGCAGCGTGACGGATTCTCGGTACGAGCAGTACTTC. This translates into CSVTDSRYEQYF.

V usage is TRBV30 and J usage is TRBJ1-2; D not certain. Looked up from germline, CDR1 is GTSNPN and CDR2 is SVGIG (reference sequence). The CDR3 is 13 residues long. V lost 0 bases, J lost 8 bases, and 13 bases lay in between. This CDR3 is CAWSVSYRRGYTF. CDR3 bases: TGTGCCTGGAGTGTTAGTTACCGGCGGGGCTACACCTTC.

The J gene is TRBJ1-6, the V gene TRBV5-4, with 7 bases lining up with TRBD1. The CDR3 is 13 residues long. J lost 6 bases, V lost 3 bases, and 0 bases had no gene match. CDR1 is SGHNT, CDR2 YYREEE, per germline (reference sequence). The CDR3 reads CASSYRGNSPLHF. CDR3 DNA: TGTGCCAGCAGCTACAGGGGTAATTCACCCCTCCACTTT.

The rearrangement joins TRBV28 to TRBJ2-1; D remains ambiguous. Germline V gene lookup returns CDR1 MDHEN and CDR2 SYDVKM. The V end was cut by 3 bases, the J end by 5 bases, with 11 bases between. The CDR3 covers 14 residues. This CDR3 reads CASSFVSGDNEQFF. CDR3 bases: TGTGCCAGCAGTTTCGTCAGTGGAGACAATGAGCAGTTCTTC. Full variable domain (rest looked up from reference TRBV28 and TRBJ2-1): DVKVTQSSRYLVKRTGEKVFLECVQDMDHENMFWYRQDPGLGLRLIYFSYDVKMKEKGDIPEGYSVSREKKERFSLILESASTNQTSMYLCASSFVSGDNEQFFGPGTRLTVL.

The chain employs TRBV19 and TRBJ1-2; D ambiguous. The CDR3 length is 13 residues. Trimming shortened V by 1 base and J by 7 bases, and 10 bases separated the two germline ends. From germline, CDR1 is LNHDA and CDR2 SQIVND (reference sequence). This CDR3 reads CASSIAARLGYTF. DNA for the CDR3: TGTGCCAGTAGTATAGCGGCCAGACTTGGCTACACCTTC.

The rearrangement uses TRBV30 and TRBJ1-4; 7 bases fit TRBD1. The CDR3 spans 14 residues. Germline-derived CDR1 and CDR2 are GTSNPN and SVGIG (reference sequence). Trimming took 4 bases from V and 5 from J; bases not matched to a gene: 7. The chain's CDR3 is CAWTMGQRNEKLFF. The DNA of the CDR3 is TGTGCCTGGACTATGGGACAGCGAAATGAAAAACTGTTTTTT.

The gene calls are TRBV29-1 and TRBJ1-2, with 8 bases fitting TRBD1. Unmatched junction bases numbered 7, after V lost 6 bases and J lost 7 bases. The CDR3 consists of 12 residues. In germline, CDR1 is SQVTM, CDR2 ANQGSEA. For the CDR3, the DNA is TGCAGCGTCGCCGGACAGGGCCTTGGCTACACCTTC. It is translated as CSVAGQGLGYTF.

DNA for the CDR3: TGTGCCAGCAGCCCGGGGACAGGAATTTATGAGCAGTTCTTC. Its translation: CASSPGTGIYEQFF. This chain joins TRBV5-6 and TRBJ2-1, with 8 bases lining up with TRBD1. V shed 4 bases and J 8 bases; nucleotides not matched to a gene: 8. CDR1 is SGHDT, CDR2 YYEEEE, per germline. The CDR3 length is 14 residues.

This sequence joins TRBV9 and TRBJ2-2, with 8 positions matching TRBD1. The V gene end was trimmed by 4 bases and the J gene end by 5 bases; junction bases not matched to a gene: 7. The germline V gene has CDR1 SGDLS and CDR2 YYNGEE. The CDR3 runs to 15 residues. CDR3 in DNA: TGTGCCAGCAGCCGGACAGGGTCACATACCGGGGAGCTGTTTTTT. Translating it yields CASSRTGSHTGELFF.

The chain combines TRBV7-2 with TRBJ1-5; TRBD1 matches 7 bases. V was clipped by 1 base and J by 8 bases; unmatched bases: 2. The CDR3 covers 13 residues. The germline V gene encodes CDR1 SGHTA and CDR2 FQGNSA. For the CDR3, the DNA is TGTGCCAGCAGCTTAGGACAGGGTAAGCCCCAGCATTTT. Amino acid sequence: CASSLGQGKPQHF.

This chain links TRBV4-1 with TRBJ2-1; 10 bases agree with TRBD2. Germline V gene lookup returns CDR1 MGHRA and CDR2 YSYEKL. V lost 6 bases and J lost 3; bases outside the gene matches: 5. This CDR3 contains 15 residues. CDR3 sequence reads: CASSSGTSDYNEQFF. DNA of the CDR3: TGCGCCAGCAGTTCCGGGACTAGCGACTACAATGAGCAGTTCTTC.

The rearrangement links TRBV5-1 to TRBJ2-7, with D uncertain. CDR1 and CDR2 (germline): SGHRS, YFSETQ. V was cut by 2 bases and J by 5 bases, with 8 bases left in between. This CDR3 has 12 residues. DNA of the CDR3: TGCGCCAGCAGCTTCTTAGGGAACGAGCAGTACTTC. Translated, it gives CASSFLGNEQYF.

The V gene is TRBV7-9, the J gene TRBJ1-1; D gene unclear. The CDR3 runs to 16 residues. Germline-derived CDR1 and CDR2 are SEHNR and FQNEAQ (reference sequence). V was cut by 1 base and J by 2 bases, with 14 bases left in between. This chain's CDR3 is CASSLDRVATNTEAFF. Written as DNA, the CDR3 is TGTGCCAGCAGCTTAGACCGGGTCGCTACCAACACTGAAGCTTTCTTT.

The chain employs TRBV18 and TRBJ2-3, with D hard to call. Germline V gives CDR1 KGHSH, CDR2 LQKENI. The CDR3 consists of 12 residues. V lost 4 bases, J lost 2 bases, and 4 bases lay in between. In nucleotides, the CDR3 is TGTGCCAGCTCACGGCTCACAGATACGCAGTATTTT. Protein: CASSRLTDTQYF.

V and J are TRBV19 and TRBJ1-3; 7 bases agree with TRBD1. CDR3 length equals 12 residues. Germline V CDR1 and CDR2: LNHDA, SQIVND (reference sequence). V trimming: 11 bases; J trimming: 2 bases; junction bases outside the gene matches: 3. In nucleotides, the CDR3 is TGTGCCGGAGGGACAGCTGGAAACACCATATATTTT. The encoded protein is CAGGTAGNTIYF.

This clone was seen a single time. The chain joins TRBV9 to TRBJ2-1; the D gene could be TRBD1 or TRBD2 (5 bases each). Looked up from germline, CDR1 is SGDLS and CDR2 is YYNGEE. V lost 0 bases and J lost 3, with 10 bases in between. The CDR3 totals 15 residues. The CDR3 DNA follows: TGTGCCAGCAGCGTAGGGGGGATGGGCTACAATGAGCAGTTCTTC. This gives the protein CASSVGGMGYNEQFF.

The V and J genes are TRBV3-1 (or the pseudogene TRBV3-2) and TRBJ1-2, with 10 bases matching TRBD1. The CDR3 has 15 residues. From germline, CDR1 is LGHDT and CDR2 YNNKEL (reference sequence). The trim removed 1 base at V and 4 bases at J, leaving 3 bases unmatched. The CDR3, as DNA: TGTGCCAGCAGCCAAGGGACAGGGGGGAGCTATGGCTACACCTTC. Translating it yields CASSQGTGGSYGYTF.

This chain uses TRBV2 with TRBJ1-2; D remains ambiguous. The germline CDR1 and CDR2 sequences are SNHLY and FYNNEI. The CDR3 runs 13 residues. Trimming left V 2 bases short and J 8 bases short, with 12 bases between. The CDR3 reads CASSEQSKGGYTF. In DNA form, the CDR3 reads TGTGCCAGCAGTGAACAAAGTAAAGGGGGCTACACCTTC.